Listed below are T cell receptor beta chains from one sample, sequenced in a study of CD8 T cells in ankylosing spondylitis. Via MiXCR, TCRdb re-called the 5' RACE reads, giving one row per CDR3 protein. This table holds approximately 400,000 distinct CDR3 sequences, roughly a quarter found once. The specimen sequenced was blood, either unsorted or a sorted T cell fraction (not recorded which). The receptor set was obtained from a male donor with ankylosing spondylitis. Each CDR3 is given with its conserved first and last residue. Each record gives: clone size, V gene, D gene, J gene, CDR3 protein, CDR3 DNA. D genes are given only for firm matches. The listing skips clone size in some rows; elsewhere it reads once, few, many or a size class.

clone size: few
V gene: TRBV14
D gene: -
J gene: TRBJ1-4
CDR3 protein: CASSKGTSTNEKLFF
CDR3 DNA: TGTGCCAGCAGCAAGGGGACGTCAACTAATGAAAAACTGTTTTTT

clone size: -
V gene: TRBV9
D gene: -
J gene: TRBJ2-7
CDR3 protein: CASSVGGAASYEQYF
CDR3 DNA: TGTGCCAGCAGCGTAGGCGGAGCAGCCTCCTACGAGCAGTACTTC

clone size: few
V gene: TRBV20-1
D gene: -
J gene: TRBJ1-5
CDR3 protein: CSARPGDQPQHF
CDR3 DNA: TGCAGTGCTAGACCGGGCGATCAGCCCCAGCATTTT

clone size: few
V gene: TRBV3-1
D gene: -
J gene: TRBJ1-5
CDR3 protein: CASSQDPGQPQHF
CDR3 DNA: TGTGCCAGCAGCCAAGATCCTGGTCAGCCCCAGCATTTT

clone size: -
V gene: TRBV30
D gene: -
J gene: TRBJ2-3
CDR3 protein: CAWTSAIFTDTQYF
CDR3 DNA: TGTGCCTGGACTAGCGCAATATTCACAGATACGCAGTATTTT

clone size: many
V gene: TRBV24-1
D gene: TRBD1
J gene: TRBJ2-1
CDR3 protein: CATSDPTGGEYNEQFF
CDR3 DNA: TGTGCCACCAGTGACCCGACAGGGGGTGAATACAATGAGCAGTTCTTC

clone size: -
V gene: TRBV11-3
D gene: -
J gene: TRBJ1-1
CDR3 protein: CASRPSSLGARREAFF
CDR3 DNA: TGTGCCAGCAGACCCTCCAGTTTAGGCGCGCGGCGTGAAGCTTTCTTT

clone size: -
V gene: TRBV2
D gene: TRBD1
J gene: TRBJ2-3
CDR3 protein: CASSEEKPGTGTQYF
CDR3 DNA: TGTGCCAGCAGTGAAGAGAAACCCGGGACAGGGACGCAGTATTTT

clone size: -
V gene: TRBV20-1
D gene: -
J gene: TRBJ2-2
CDR3 protein: CSANRENTGELFF
CDR3 DNA: TGCAGTGCTAACCGCGAGAACACCGGGGAGCTGTTTTTT

clone size: few
V gene: TRBV12-3/TRBV12-4
D gene: TRBD1
J gene: TRBJ1-5
CDR3 protein: CASSLGRGGVNQPQHF
CDR3 DNA: TGTGCCAGCAGTTTGGGCAGGGGGGGGGTGAATCAGCCCCAGCATTTT

clone size: few
V gene: TRBV20-1
D gene: -
J gene: TRBJ2-5
CDR3 protein: CSARGSYETQYF
CDR3 DNA: TGCAGTGCTAGGGGCAGTTACGAGACCCAGTACTTC

clone size: -
V gene: TRBV29-1
D gene: -
J gene: TRBJ1-2
CDR3 protein: CSVRQPNYGYTF
CDR3 DNA: TGCAGCGTTAGGCAACCTAACTATGGCTACACCTTC

clone size: -
V gene: TRBV12-3/TRBV12-4
D gene: TRBD1
J gene: TRBJ2-1
CDR3 protein: CASNGQGTYNEQFF
CDR3 DNA: TGTGCCAGCAATGGACAGGGCACTTACAATGAGCAGTTCTTC

clone size: -
V gene: TRBV19
D gene: -
J gene: TRBJ1-4
CDR3 protein: CASTPGRLGEKLFF
CDR3 DNA: TGTGCCAGTACTCCCGGGAGATTAGGTGAAAAACTGTTTTTT

clone size: -
V gene: TRBV15
D gene: -
J gene: TRBJ2-5
CDR3 protein: CATSRDKRKETQYF
CDR3 DNA: TGTGCCACCAGCAGAGATAAGAGGAAAGAGACCCAGTACTTC

clone size: -
V gene: TRBV5-1
D gene: TRBD2
J gene: TRBJ2-5
CDR3 protein: CASSGETSGQETQYF
CDR3 DNA: TGCGCCAGCAGCGGGGAGACTAGCGGTCAAGAGACCCAGTACTTC

clone size: -
V gene: TRBV12-3/TRBV12-4
D gene: -
J gene: TRBJ2-1
CDR3 protein: CASTEYPGGEQFF
CDR3 DNA: TGTGCCAGCACGGAGTACCCTGGTGGTGAGCAGTTCTTC

clone size: -
V gene: TRBV12-3/TRBV12-4
D gene: -
J gene: TRBJ2-5
CDR3 protein: CASSLRTAATETQYF
CDR3 DNA: TGTGCCAGCAGTTTACGGACAGCCGCGACGGAGACCCAGTACTTC

clone size: -
V gene: TRBV11-2
D gene: TRBD1
J gene: TRBJ1-1
CDR3 protein: CASSLGLTTGSPFF
CDR3 DNA: TGTGCCAGCAGCTTGGGCCTTACGACAGGGAGCCCTTTCTTT

clone size: -
V gene: TRBV29-1
D gene: TRBD1
J gene: TRBJ2-2
CDR3 protein: CSVEETGAGELFF
CDR3 DNA: TGCAGCGTTGAAGAGACAGGGGCCGGGGAGCTGTTTTTT

clone size: -
V gene: TRBV11-2
D gene: -
J gene: TRBJ2-2
CDR3 protein: CASSYPREANTGELFF
CDR3 DNA: TGTGCCAGCAGCTATCCTAGGGAAGCGAACACCGGGGAGCTGTTTTTT

clone size: -
V gene: TRBV5-1
D gene: -
J gene: TRBJ2-1
CDR3 protein: CASSPSVAIYEQFF
CDR3 DNA: TGCGCCAGCAGCCCCTCCGTGGCGATCTACGAGCAGTTCTTC

clone size: -
V gene: TRBV3-1
D gene: -
J gene: TRBJ2-5
CDR3 protein: CASSQGNCVETQYF
CDR3 DNA: TGTGCCAGCAGCCAAGGTAATTGCGTTGAGACCCAGTACTTC

clone size: -
V gene: TRBV18
D gene: TRBD2
J gene: TRBJ2-7
CDR3 protein: CASSPSGRAYEQYF
CDR3 DNA: TGTGCCAGCTCACCATCGGGGAGGGCTTACGAGCAGTACTTC

clone size: -
V gene: TRBV14
D gene: -
J gene: TRBJ2-3
CDR3 protein: CASSLKGFEDTQYF
CDR3 DNA: TGTGCCAGCAGCCTAAAGGGGTTTGAAGATACGCAGTATTTT

clone size: few
V gene: TRBV24-1
D gene: -
J gene: TRBJ1-6
CDR3 protein: CATAAGNKSPLHF
CDR3 DNA: TGTGCCACCGCCGCCGGAAACAAGTCACCCCTCCACTTT

clone size: -
V gene: TRBV12-3/TRBV12-4
D gene: -
J gene: TRBJ2-1
CDR3 protein: CASSWIASSYNEQFF
CDR3 DNA: TGTGCCAGCAGTTGGATAGCGAGCTCCTACAATGAGCAGTTCTTC

clone size: -
V gene: TRBV10-3
D gene: TRBD2
J gene: TRBJ2-7
CDR3 protein: CAITPRASGSSYEQYF
CDR3 DNA: TGTGCCATCACCCCCCGGGCTAGCGGGAGTTCCTACGAGCAGTACTTC

clone size: few
V gene: TRBV4-2
D gene: TRBD2
J gene: TRBJ2-3
CDR3 protein: CASSPNKRRLTGGSSSSTDTQYF
CDR3 DNA: TGTGCCAGCAGCCCGAACAAGAGACGACTGACGGGAGGGTCGTCCTCAAGCACAGATACGCAGTATTTT

clone size: many
V gene: TRBV12-3/TRBV12-4
D gene: -
J gene: TRBJ1-5
CDR3 protein: CASSPMGGGNQPQHF
CDR3 DNA: TGTGCCAGCAGCCCAATGGGAGGCGGCAATCAGCCCCAGCATTTT

clone size: few
V gene: TRBV11-2
D gene: TRBD1
J gene: TRBJ2-5
CDR3 protein: CASSLFVVPGGTQYF
CDR3 DNA: TGTGCCAGCAGCTTATTTGTTGTCCCAGGGGGGACCCAGTACTTC

clone size: -
V gene: TRBV27
D gene: -
J gene: TRBJ1-6
CDR3 protein: CASRTADSFNNSPLHF
CDR3 DNA: TGTGCCAGCAGAACCGCGGACAGCTTTAATAATTCACCCCTCCACTTT

clone size: -
V gene: TRBV29-1
D gene: -
J gene: TRBJ2-1
CDR3 protein: CSANVGPQRNEQFF
CDR3 DNA: TGCAGCGCTAACGTGGGACCGCAGAGGAATGAGCAGTTCTTC

clone size: -
V gene: TRBV10-2
D gene: TRBD1
J gene: TRBJ2-1
CDR3 protein: CASSEGTDQFF
CDR3 DNA: TGCGCCAGCAGTGAGGGGACAGATCAGTTCTTC

clone size: few
V gene: TRBV11-2
D gene: -
J gene: TRBJ1-3
CDR3 protein: CASSLELGASSGNTIYF
CDR3 DNA: TGTGCCAGCAGCTTAGAGTTGGGGGCTTCCTCTGGAAACACCATATATTTT

clone size: -
V gene: TRBV2
D gene: -
J gene: TRBJ2-3
CDR3 protein: CASGSGVEDTQYF
CDR3 DNA: TGTGCCAGCGGGTCGGGAGTCGAGGATACGCAGTATTTT

clone size: -
V gene: TRBV11-3
D gene: -
J gene: TRBJ2-1
CDR3 protein: CASSYRPSAGNEQFF
CDR3 DNA: TGTGCCAGCAGCTATAGGCCCAGCGCGGGCAATGAGCAGTTCTTC

clone size: -
V gene: TRBV4-2
D gene: TRBD2
J gene: TRBJ2-3
CDR3 protein: CASSQVTWGEGADTQYF
CDR3 DNA: TGTGCCAGCAGCCAAGTCACCTGGGGGGAGGGCGCAGATACGCAGTATTTT

clone size: -
V gene: TRBV13
D gene: TRBD2
J gene: TRBJ2-1
CDR3 protein: CASSLGIWREGDEQFF
CDR3 DNA: TGTGCCAGCAGCTTAGGCATCTGGCGGGAGGGCGATGAGCAGTTCTTC

clone size: few
V gene: TRBV30
D gene: -
J gene: TRBJ1-5
CDR3 protein: CAWSSGMKPQHF
CDR3 DNA: TGTGCCTGGAGTTCGGGGATGAAGCCCCAGCATTTT

clone size: few
V gene: TRBV24-1
D gene: TRBD1
J gene: TRBJ1-2
CDR3 protein: CATRTGGMNGYTF
CDR3 DNA: TGTGCCACCAGGACAGGGGGCATGAATGGCTACACCTTC

clone size: few
V gene: TRBV20-1
D gene: -
J gene: TRBJ2-3
CDR3 protein: CSVRRDGTDTQYF
CDR3 DNA: TGCAGTGTTCGGAGGGACGGCACAGATACGCAGTATTTT

clone size: -
V gene: TRBV7-6
D gene: TRBD1
J gene: TRBJ2-2
CDR3 protein: CASSPGQGALSGELFF
CDR3 DNA: TGTGCCAGCAGCCCGGGACAGGGGGCGCTTAGCGGGGAGCTGTTTTTT